The source of this T cell receptor beta chain is a study of blood T cells in healthy people across ages. The second PCR ran roughly 6 to 11 cycles with a sample-barcoded 5' primer and J-beta primers. A single record per CDR3 protein comes from TCRdb applying MiXCR to the 5' RACE reads. This sample carries 600,000 to 850,000 distinct CDR3 sequences, 25% of them seen once, and the ten largest clones take under 9.5%. The CDR3 totals 14 residues. Looked up from germline, CDR1 is ENHRY and CDR2 is SYGVKD. Trimming stripped 6 bases from V and 8 bases from J, with 19 bases between. This clonotype was picked up a small number of times. This sample also belongs to another study, concerning T cells of mothers and their children.

This clonotype was sampled from a boy aged 5-17 years in good health. Sequencing input: blood. This chain uses TRBV10-3 with TRBJ1-2; D is ambiguous. CDR3 DNA: TGTGCCATCAGCCAACCGGGTGGCGTTGGAGGCTACACCTTC. This gives the protein CAISQPGGVGGYTF.